These T cell receptor beta chains were read from a single sample in a study of T cell responses to AZD1222 COVID-19 vaccine. Clones were read by immunoSEQ multiplex PCR, and TCRdb kept only the in-frame ones, dropping some. The repertoire includes some 140,000 clones, about 91% of them detected once, and 1.5% to 2% sits in the top ten. Sample: peripheral blood, taken on day 0 of AZD1222 vaccination. Receptors originate from an adult in good health. CDR3s include the opening cysteine and the closing phenylalanine or tryptophan. The D gene is left open where the match is weak. The size entry is marked missing in some rows and otherwise reads once, few, many or a size class.

TRBV7-6	.	.	TRBJ2-3	TGTGCCAGCAGCTTAGGGTCCCTGGATACGCAGTATTTT	CASSLGSLDTQYF
TRBV9	.	TRBD2	TRBJ2-3	TGTGCCAGCAGCGTAGATCTAGCGGGTTTGGCAGATACGCAGTATTTT	CASSVDLAGLADTQYF
TRBV20-1	.	TRBD2	TRBJ2-3	TGCAGTGCTAGTTACGCCCTGCGGGGGGGCACAGATACGCAGTATTTT	CSASYALRGGTDTQYF
TRBV10-3	.	TRBD1	TRBJ2-7	TGTGCCATCAGCTCAGGGACAGTAGCCTACGAGCAGTACTTC	CAISSGTVAYEQYF
TRBV3-1/TRBV3-2	once	.	TRBJ1-2	TGTGCCAGCAGCCCCGGACAGCTCTCCTATGGCTACACCTTC	CASSPGQLSYGYTF
TRBV3-1/TRBV3-2	.	TRBD1	TRBJ2-3	TGTGCCAGCAGCCAGTGGGACAGGGCGGGAGATACGCAGTATTTT	CASSQWDRAGDTQYF
TRBV29-1	.	TRBD1	TRBJ1-1	TGCAGCGTGATGACAGGGGGGAACACTGAAGCTTTCTTT	CSVMTGGNTEAFF
TRBV3-1/TRBV3-2	.	.	TRBJ2-1	TGTGCCAGCAGCCTACTCTACAGCCGAGACAATGAGCAGTTCTTC	CASSLLYSRDNEQFF
TRBV18	.	.	TRBJ1-5	TGTGCCAGCTCACCACCGGGCAGAGGAAATCAGCCCCAGCATTTT	CASSPPGRGNQPQHF
TRBV7-2	.	TRBD1	TRBJ1-3	TGTGCCAGCAGCCCCAGGACAGGGGGCGGATGGGGAAACACCATATATTTT	CASSPRTGGGWGNTIYF
TRBV5-6	once	.	TRBJ1-4	TGTGCCAGCAGCCCGGGGACTAGGGGAAAACTGTTTTTT	CASSPGTRGKLFF
TRBV10-3	.	.	TRBJ1-6	TGTGCCATCAGTGAATTTTTAGTTGGGAGTGAGGGGTCACCCCTCCACTTT	CAISEFLVGSEGSPLHF
TRBV5-1	.	TRBD2	TRBJ2-1	TGCGCCAGCAGCTTTGGCGGGGGGCAATACAATGAGCAGTTCTTC	CASSFGGGQYNEQFF
TRBV2	.	.	TRBJ1-2	TGTGCCAGCAATCAGGCTGGCTACACCTTC	CASNQAGYTF
TRBV28	.	.	TRBJ1-4	TGTGCCAGCAGTTTCGGCAGGGTATCTGAAAAACTGTTTTTT	CASSFGRVSEKLFF
TRBV11-2	.	TRBD2	TRBJ2-3	TGTGCCAGCAGACCGGGGGGGCTCGGAGATACGCAGTATTTT	CASRPGGLGDTQYF
TRBV11-2	once	TRBD1	TRBJ1-2	TGTGCCAGCAGACCGACAGGGCTGAGCTATGGCTACACCTTC	CASRPTGLSYGYTF
TRBV21-1	.	.	TRBJ2-2	TGTGCCAGCCTCAAAGAGGGCCCGTCCGGGGTAGGAGGCACCGGGGAGCTGTTTTTT	CASLKEGPSGVGGTGELFF
TRBV9	.	.	TRBJ1-1	TGTGCCAGCACTGGGGGACGGGGGCTGGCTGAAGCTTTCTTT	CASTGGRGLAEAFF
TRBV5-1	.	.	TRBJ2-2	TGCGCCAGCAGCTTGGCCGAGGGTTCCCCGAACACCGGGGAGCTGTTTTTT	CASSLAEGSPNTGELFF
TRBV9	.	TRBD2	TRBJ2-5	TGTGCCAGCAGCACCCCTGGCGGGGGGATAGAGACCCAGTACTTC	CASSTPGGGIETQYF
TRBV7-2	.	.	TRBJ1-3	TGTGCCAGCAGCTTAGCGCGTCAGGGCTTCTCTGGAAACACCATATATTTT	CASSLARQGFSGNTIYF
TRBV18	.	.	TRBJ1-5	TGTGCCAGCTCGAAGGACCGCAATCAGCCCCAGCATTTT	CASSKDRNQPQHF
TRBV28	.	.	TRBJ2-1	TGTGCCAGCAGTTTATATACAGACTACAATGAGCAGTTCTTC	CASSLYTDYNEQFF
TRBV28	.	.	TRBJ2-7	TGTGCCAGCAGTTTTTATCCAGCGACCACCTACGAGCAGTACTTC	CASSFYPATTYEQYF
TRBV24-1	once	.	TRBJ1-4	TGTGCCACCAGTGATTTGCCCCTTGAGTTTAATGAAAAACTGTTTTTT	CATSDLPLEFNEKLFF
TRBV10-3	.	.	TRBJ2-3	TGTGCGATGCGAAGGTCGGGGGGCACAGATACGCAGTATTTT	CAMRRSGGTDTQYF
TRBV5-1	once	TRBD1	TRBJ2-7	TGCGCCAGCAGCTTGGGGACAGGGGTGAACGAGCAGTACTTC	CASSLGTGVNEQYF
TRBV5-4	.	TRBD1	TRBJ2-7	TGTGCCAGCAGAACCGGGACAGCGCCCTGGGAGCAGTACTTC	CASRTGTAPWEQYF
TRBV5-4	once	.	TRBJ2-7	TGTGCCAGCAGCTTTAAAGATTACTCCTACGAGCAGTACTTC	CASSFKDYSYEQYF
TRBV11-3	.	.	TRBJ2-2	TGTGCCAGCAGCTACAGACGGGGCGGGGACACCGGGGAGCTGTTTTTT	CASSYRRGGDTGELFF
TRBV4-3	.	TRBD1	TRBJ1-5	TGCGCCAGCAGCCAATATACAGGGGCTTTACAGCCCCAGCATTTT	CASSQYTGALQPQHF
TRBV6-5	.	.	TRBJ1-6	TGTGCCAGCAGTTACCGGGATCTCTCTGCATCACCCCTCCACTTT	CASSYRDLSASPLHF
TRBV5-1	.	.	TRBJ2-1	TGCGCCAGCAGCTTACTTACACAAGGGGCTATCAACAATGAGCAGTTCTTC	CASSLLTQGAINNEQFF
TRBV7-6	.	.	TRBJ2-7	TGTGCCAGCAGCTTAGAGGTGGGACTGAATTCCTACGAGCAGTACTTC	CASSLEVGLNSYEQYF
TRBV5-1	once	TRBD2	TRBJ2-3	TGCGCCAGCAGCTCGGGGGGGACATTGTCAGATACGCAGTATTTT	CASSSGGTLSDTQYF
TRBV3-1/TRBV3-2	.	.	TRBJ1-5	TGTGCCAGCAGCCAACGGACGGGTCAGCCCCAGCATTTT	CASSQRTGQPQHF
TRBV29-1	.	TRBD2	TRBJ2-3	TGCAGCGTTTTTAGCGGGGGGCAGTATTTT	CSVFSGGQYF
TRBV30	.	.	TRBJ1-1	TGTGCCTGGAGAGGGGGGCGTCGAAACACTGAAGCTTTCTTT	CAWRGGRRNTEAFF
TRBV12-3/TRBV12-4	once	.	TRBJ2-2	TGTGCCAGCAGGTCGTTGTGGGCCGGGGAGCTGTTTTTT	CASRSLWAGELFF
TRBV7-8	.	.	TRBJ2-1	TGTGCCAGCAGCTCGCACGGGCGCAGGAGATCCTACAATGAGCAGTTCTTC	CASSSHGRRRSYNEQFF
TRBV19	once	.	TRBJ1-5	TGTGCCAGTAGTACCGCTCGAAATCAGCCCCAGCATTTT	CASSTARNQPQHF
TRBV6-5	.	.	TRBJ1-2	TGTGCCAGCCGCGGGACCGAGGACTATGGCTACACCTTC	CASRGTEDYGYTF
TRBV3-1/TRBV3-2	once	TRBD1	TRBJ1-2	TGTGCCAGCAGCCCTGGACAGGGGGAGATTGGCTACACCTTC	CASSPGQGEIGYTF
TRBV7-2	.	.	TRBJ1-5	TGTGCCAGCAGTTCTCACCCGGACAGATTAAATCAGCCCCAGCATTTT	CASSSHPDRLNQPQHF
TRBV9	.	.	TRBJ2-3	TGTGCCAGCAGCGTAGCGCGTGGGGGGGCGGTAGATACGCAGTATTTT	CASSVARGGAVDTQYF
TRBV5-1	.	TRBD2	TRBJ2-3	TGCGCCAGCAGCCGGGGGGGCGGCACAGATACGCAGTATTTT	CASSRGGGTDTQYF
TRBV30	.	.	TRBJ1-5	TGTGCCTGGAGTGTGGGTGCTTTTAGCAATCAGCCCCAGCATTTT	CAWSVGAFSNQPQHF
TRBV7-3	.	TRBD2	TRBJ2-1	TGTGCCAGCAGCTTAAGCGGGGGCTCCTACAATGAGCAGTTCTTC	CASSLSGGSYNEQFF
TRBV6-5	.	.	TRBJ2-7	TGTGCCAGCAGCAAACAGGGGGGGCCCTACGAGCAGTACTTC	CASSKQGGPYEQYF
TRBV28	.	.	TRBJ2-7	TGTGCCAGCAACTCAAGGGGTTCCTACGAGCAGTACTTC	CASNSRGSYEQYF
TRBV10-3	.	.	TRBJ1-6	TGTGCCATCAGTCAGGGGCAAACACCCCTCCACTTT	CAISQGQTPLHF
TRBV6-2/TRBV6-3	.	.	TRBJ2-5	TGTGCCAGCACCCCCCCTCGTGTTGGGGGTAAAGAGACCCAGTACTTC	CASTPPRVGGKETQYF
TRBV6-5	.	.	TRBJ2-4	TGTGCCAGCAGGTCACCACACGACATTCAGTACTTC	CASRSPHDIQYF
TRBV15	.	TRBD1	TRBJ1-4	TGTGCCACCAGCAGAGATCGACAGGGGGGAAATGAAAAACTGTTTTTT	CATSRDRQGGNEKLFF
TRBV3-1/TRBV3-2	.	TRBD1	TRBJ1-4	TGTGCCAGCAGCCAAGAGACAGGGGATGAAAAACTGTTTTTT	CASSQETGDEKLFF
TRBV7-9	.	.	TRBJ1-3	TGTGCCAGCAGGTTGTCCTCTGGAAACACCATATATTTT	CASRLSSGNTIYF
TRBV7-8	.	.	TRBJ2-3	TGTGCCAGCAGCCGATCTCGGGGGAGCACAGATACGCAGTATTTT	CASSRSRGSTDTQYF
TRBV28	few	.	TRBJ2-6	TGTGCCACCGAGGGGCAGCGCTGGGCTGGGGCCAACGTCCTGACTTTC	CATEGQRWAGANVLTF